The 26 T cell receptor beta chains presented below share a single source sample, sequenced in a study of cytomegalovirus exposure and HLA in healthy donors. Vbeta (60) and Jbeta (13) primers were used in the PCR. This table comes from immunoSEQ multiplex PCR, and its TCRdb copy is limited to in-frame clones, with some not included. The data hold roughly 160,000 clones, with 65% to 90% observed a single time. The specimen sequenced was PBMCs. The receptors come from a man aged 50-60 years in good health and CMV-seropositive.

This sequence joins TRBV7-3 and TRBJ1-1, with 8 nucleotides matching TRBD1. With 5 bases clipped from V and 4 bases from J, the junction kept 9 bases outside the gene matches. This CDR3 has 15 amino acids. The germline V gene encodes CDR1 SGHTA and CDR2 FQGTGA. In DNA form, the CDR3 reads TGTGCCAGCAGCCCCGATGGACAGGGTATCACTGAAGCTTTCTTT. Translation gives CASSPDGQGITEAFF.

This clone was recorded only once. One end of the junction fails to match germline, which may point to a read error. CDR3 protein: CASSERRGDSCNSPLHF. CDR3 sequence (DNA): TGTGCCAGCAGTGAACGTAGGGGCGACTCCTGTAATTCACCCCTCCACTTT. The chain couples TRBV6-1 to TRBJ1-6, with D possibly TRBD1 on 5 matching bases. Germline-derived CDR1 and CDR2 are MNHNS and SASEGT. The length of the CDR3 is 17 residues.

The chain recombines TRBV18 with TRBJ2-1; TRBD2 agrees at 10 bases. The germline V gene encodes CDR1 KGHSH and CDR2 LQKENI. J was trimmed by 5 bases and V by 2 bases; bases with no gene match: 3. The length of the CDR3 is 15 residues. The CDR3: CASSPAAGGNNEQFF. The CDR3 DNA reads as TGTGCCAGCTCACCAGCAGCGGGAGGGAACAATGAGCAGTTCTTC.

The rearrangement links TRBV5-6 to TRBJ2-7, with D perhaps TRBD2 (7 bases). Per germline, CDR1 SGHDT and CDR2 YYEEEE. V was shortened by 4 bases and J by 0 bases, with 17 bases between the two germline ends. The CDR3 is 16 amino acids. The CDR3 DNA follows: TGTGCCAGCAGCCTTCCGGGGGGCCCGAGCTCCTACGAGCAGTACTTC. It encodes CASSLPGGPSSYEQYF.

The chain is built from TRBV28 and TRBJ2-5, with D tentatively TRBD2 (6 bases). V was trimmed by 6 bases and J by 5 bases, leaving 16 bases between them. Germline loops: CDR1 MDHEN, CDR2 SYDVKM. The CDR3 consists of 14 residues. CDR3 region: CASSLGAGSETQYF. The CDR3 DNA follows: TGTGCCAGCAGCCTAGGGGCGGGGTCCGAGACCCAGTACTTC.

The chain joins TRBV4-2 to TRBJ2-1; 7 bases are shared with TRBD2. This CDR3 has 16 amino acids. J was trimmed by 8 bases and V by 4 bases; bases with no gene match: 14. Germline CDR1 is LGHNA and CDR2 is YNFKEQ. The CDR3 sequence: CASSLLGGTPEDEQFF. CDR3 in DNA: TGTGCCAGCAGCCTGCTCGGGGGGACCCCGGAGGATGAGCAGTTCTTC.

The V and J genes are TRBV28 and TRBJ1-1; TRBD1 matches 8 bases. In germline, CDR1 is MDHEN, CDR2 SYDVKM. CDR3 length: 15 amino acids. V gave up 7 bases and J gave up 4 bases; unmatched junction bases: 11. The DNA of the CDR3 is TGTGCCAGCATGGACCCGACAGGGGTCCCCACTGAAGCTTTCTTT. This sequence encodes CASMDPTGVPTEAFF.

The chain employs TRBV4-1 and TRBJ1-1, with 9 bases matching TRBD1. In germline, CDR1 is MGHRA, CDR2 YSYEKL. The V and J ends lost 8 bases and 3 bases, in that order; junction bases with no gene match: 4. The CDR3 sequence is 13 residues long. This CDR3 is CASGGQGHTEAFF. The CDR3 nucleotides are TGCGCCAGCGGCGGACAGGGGCACACTGAAGCTTTCTTT.

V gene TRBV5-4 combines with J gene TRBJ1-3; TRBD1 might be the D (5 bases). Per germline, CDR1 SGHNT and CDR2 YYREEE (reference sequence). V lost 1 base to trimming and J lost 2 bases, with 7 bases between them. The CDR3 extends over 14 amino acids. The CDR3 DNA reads TGTGCCAGCAGCTTGAAAGGGGCTGGAAACACCATATATTTT. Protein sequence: CASSLKGAGNTIYF.

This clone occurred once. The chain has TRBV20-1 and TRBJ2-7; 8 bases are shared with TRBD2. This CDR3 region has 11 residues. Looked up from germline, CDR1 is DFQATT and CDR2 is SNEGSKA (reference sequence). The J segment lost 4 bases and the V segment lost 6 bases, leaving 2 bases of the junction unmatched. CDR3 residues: CSATGGYEQYF. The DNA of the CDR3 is TGCAGTGCCACGGGGGGGTACGAGCAGTACTTC.

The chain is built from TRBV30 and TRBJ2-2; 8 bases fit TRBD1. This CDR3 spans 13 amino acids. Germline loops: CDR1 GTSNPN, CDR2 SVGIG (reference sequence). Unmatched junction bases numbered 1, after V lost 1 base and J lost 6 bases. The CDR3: CAWSEQGAGELFF. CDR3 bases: TGTGCCTGGAGTGAACAGGGGGCCGGGGAGCTGTTTTTT.

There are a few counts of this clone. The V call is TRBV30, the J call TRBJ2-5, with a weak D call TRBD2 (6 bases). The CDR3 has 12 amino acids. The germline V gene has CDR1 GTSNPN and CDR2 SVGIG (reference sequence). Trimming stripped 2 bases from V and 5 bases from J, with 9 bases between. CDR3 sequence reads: CAWSPEGETQYF. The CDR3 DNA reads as TGTGCCTGGAGTCCGGAGGGGGAGACCCAGTACTTC.

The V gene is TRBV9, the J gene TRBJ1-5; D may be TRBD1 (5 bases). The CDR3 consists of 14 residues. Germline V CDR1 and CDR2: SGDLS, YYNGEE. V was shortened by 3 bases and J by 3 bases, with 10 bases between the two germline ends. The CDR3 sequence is CASSEGVSNQPQHF. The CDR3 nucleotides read TGTGCCAGCAGCGAAGGGGTTTCCAATCAGCCCCAGCATTTT.

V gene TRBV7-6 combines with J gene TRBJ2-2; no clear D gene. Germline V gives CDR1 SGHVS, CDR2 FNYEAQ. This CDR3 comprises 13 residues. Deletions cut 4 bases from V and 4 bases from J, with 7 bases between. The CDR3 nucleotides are TGTGCCAGCAGCTATAGGAGCACCGGGGAGCTGTTTTTT. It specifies CASSYRSTGELFF. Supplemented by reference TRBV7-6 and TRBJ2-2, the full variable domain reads GAGVSQSPRYKVTKRGQDVALRCDPISGHVSLYWYRQALGQGPEFLTYFNYEAQQDKSGLPNDRFSAERPEGSISTLTIQRTEQRDSAMYRCASSYRSTGELFFGEGSRLTVL.

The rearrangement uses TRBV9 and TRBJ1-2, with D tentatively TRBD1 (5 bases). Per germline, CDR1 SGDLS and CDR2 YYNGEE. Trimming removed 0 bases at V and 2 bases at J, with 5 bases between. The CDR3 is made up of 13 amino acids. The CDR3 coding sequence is TGTGCCAGCAGCGTAGGACAGAACTATGGCTACACCTTC. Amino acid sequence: CASSVGQNYGYTF.

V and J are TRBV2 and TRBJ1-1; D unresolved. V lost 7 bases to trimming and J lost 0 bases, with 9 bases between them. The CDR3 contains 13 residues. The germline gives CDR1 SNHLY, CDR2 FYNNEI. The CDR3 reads CASKLELNTEAFF. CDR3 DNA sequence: TGTGCCAGCAAACTGGAGCTGAACACTGAAGCTTTCTTT.

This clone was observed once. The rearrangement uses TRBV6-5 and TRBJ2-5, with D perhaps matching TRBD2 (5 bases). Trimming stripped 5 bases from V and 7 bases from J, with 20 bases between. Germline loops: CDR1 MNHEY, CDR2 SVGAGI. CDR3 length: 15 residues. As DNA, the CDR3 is TGTGCCAGCAGTCAACCGGGAACAGATCGCGGGACCCAGTACTTC. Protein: CASSQPGTDRGTQYF.

CDR3 loop: CASSLVTSGSYAYEQYF. The CDR3 DNA reads as TGCGCCAGCAGCTTGGTGACTAGCGGGAGTTACGCCTACGAGCAGTACTTC. The rearrangement joins TRBV5-1 to TRBJ2-7; TRBD2 aligns across 12 bases. The trim removed 0 bases at V and 2 bases at J, leaving 6 bases unmatched. Germline CDR1 and CDR2: SGHRS and YFSETQ. The CDR3 sequence is 17 residues long.

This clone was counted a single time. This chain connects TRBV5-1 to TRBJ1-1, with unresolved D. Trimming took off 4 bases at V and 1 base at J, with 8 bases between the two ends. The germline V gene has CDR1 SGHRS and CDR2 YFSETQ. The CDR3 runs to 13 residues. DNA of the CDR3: TGCGCCAGCAGCCCAGTCTGGAACACTGAAGCTTTCTTT. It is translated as CASSPVWNTEAFF.

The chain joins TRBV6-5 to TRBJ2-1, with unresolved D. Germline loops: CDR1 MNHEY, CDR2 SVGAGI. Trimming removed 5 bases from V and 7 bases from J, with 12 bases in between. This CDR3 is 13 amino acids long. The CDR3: CASSTGSSNEQFF. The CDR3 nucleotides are TGTGCCAGCAGTACGGGTAGTAGTAATGAGCAGTTCTTC.

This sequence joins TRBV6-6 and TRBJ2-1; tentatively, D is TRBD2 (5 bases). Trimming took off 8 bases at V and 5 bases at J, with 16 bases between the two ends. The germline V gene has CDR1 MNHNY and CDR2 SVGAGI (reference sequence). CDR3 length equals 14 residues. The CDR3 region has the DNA TGTGCCAGCCCATTGGCTTGGCGGGACAATGAGCAGTTCTTC. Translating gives CASPLAWRDNEQFF.

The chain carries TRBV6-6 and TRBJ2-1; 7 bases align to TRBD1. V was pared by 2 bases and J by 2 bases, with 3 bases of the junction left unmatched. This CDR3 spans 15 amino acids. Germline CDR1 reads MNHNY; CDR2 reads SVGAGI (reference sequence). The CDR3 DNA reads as TGTGCCAGCAGTTACGGGGACAGCACCTACAATGAGCAGTTCTTC. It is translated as CASSYGDSTYNEQFF.

This CDR3 reads CAWKLKTSNTGELFF. The CDR3 DNA sequence: TGTGCCTGGAAGCTGAAGACTTCGAACACCGGGGAGCTGTTTTTT. The genes are TRBV30 and TRBJ2-2; D remains unclear. CDR1 GTSNPN and CDR2 SVGIG come from the germline V gene (reference sequence). Trimming removed 4 bases at V and 0 bases at J, with 12 bases between. The CDR3 extends over 15 amino acids. Combining the CDR3 with reference TRBV30 and TRBJ2-2 gives the whole variable domain SQTIHQWPATLVQPVGSPLSLECTVEGTSNPNLYWYRQAAGRGLQLLFYSVGIGQISSEVPQNLSASRPQDRQFILSSKKLLLSDSGFYLCAWKLKTSNTGELFFGEGSRLTVL.

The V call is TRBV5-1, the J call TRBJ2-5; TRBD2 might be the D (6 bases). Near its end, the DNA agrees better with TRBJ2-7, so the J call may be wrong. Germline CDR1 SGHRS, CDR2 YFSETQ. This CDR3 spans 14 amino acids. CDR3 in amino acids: CASSLGAGRDEQYF. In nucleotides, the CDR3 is TGCGCCAGCAGCTTGGGGGCCGGGAGAGACGAGCAGTACTTC.

In DNA form, the CDR3 reads TGTGCCAGCAGCCCGACTGGGACAGGGAATGAGCAGTTCTTC. Protein sequence: CASSPTGTGNEQFF. The chain employs TRBV7-3 and TRBJ2-1; 9 nucleotides match TRBD1. The CDR3 is made up of 14 amino acids. Per the germline V gene, CDR1 is SGHTA and CDR2 is FQGTGA. J was trimmed by 7 bases and V by 5 bases; bases with no gene match: 6.

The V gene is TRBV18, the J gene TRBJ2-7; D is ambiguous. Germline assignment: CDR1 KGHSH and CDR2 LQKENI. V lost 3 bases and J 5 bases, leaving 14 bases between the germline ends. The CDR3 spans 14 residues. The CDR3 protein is CASSPTSLVHEQYF. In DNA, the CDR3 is TGTGCCAGCTCACCGACATCCCTGGTTCACGAGCAGTACTTC.